This T cell receptor (beta chain) was captured in a study of blood T cell repertoires in COVID-19. Overall study: From the United States, Italy and Spain came samples of acute and convalescent COVID-19. Nucleic acid was either cDNA or gDNA, and it came from T cells, B-cell-depleted T cells, or PBMCs.

Per the original data handling: Estimates of nucleated cell counts were drawn from the amplification of reference gene primers. Clones were sequenced by immunoSEQ multiplex PCR, and TCRdb holds only the in-frame ones, with some missing. V and J calls and clone size are those listed in that table; D and trimming were worked out from the DNA. The table includes under 110,000 clones, 71% detected once. The CDR3 is made up of 14 amino acids. Looked up from germline, CDR1 is MNHEY and CDR2 is SMNVEV (reference sequence). V dropped 0 bases and J dropped 2 bases, with 7 bases sitting between them. The sample taken for sequencing was peripheral blood. This sequence originates from a human donor with acute or convalescent COVID-19. The donor label of this sample is uncertain. The chain employs TRBV27 and TRBJ1-2; D unclear. The CDR3 DNA follows: TGTGCCAGCAGTTTATCGGAGACCAACTATGGCTACACCTTC. It is translated as CASSLSETNYGYTF.